The entry below describes one T cell receptor (beta chain). This entry belongs to a study of blood T cell repertoires in COVID-19. From germline, CDR1 is MNHEY and CDR2 SMNVEV (reference sequence). CDR3 length: 15 amino acids. V lost 8 bases, J lost 5 bases, and 11 bases stayed unmatched. The table came from immunoSEQ multiplex PCR; TCRdb's copy has only in-frame clones and leaves some out. This table has some 230,000 clones, 83% appearing once. The sequence was collected from a woman between 45 and 60 years old with acute or convalescent COVID-19. This chain joins TRBV27 and TRBJ2-1, with 8 bases lining up with TRBD2. What was sequenced was peripheral blood. CDR3 in amino acids: CASGRTAGVNNEQFF. The CDR3 DNA follows: TGTGCCAGCGGTAGGACAGCGGGAGTAAACAATGAGCAGTTCTTC.